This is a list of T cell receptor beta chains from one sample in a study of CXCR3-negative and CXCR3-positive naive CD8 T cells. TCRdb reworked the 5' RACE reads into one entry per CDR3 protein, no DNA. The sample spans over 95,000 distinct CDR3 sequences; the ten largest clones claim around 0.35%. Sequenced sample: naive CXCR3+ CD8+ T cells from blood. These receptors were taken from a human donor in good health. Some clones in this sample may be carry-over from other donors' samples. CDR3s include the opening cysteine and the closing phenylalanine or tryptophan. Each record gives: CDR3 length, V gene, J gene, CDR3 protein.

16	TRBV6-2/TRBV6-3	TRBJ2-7	CASSTDRGLLAYEQYF
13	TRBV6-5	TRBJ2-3	CASSYFGTDTQYF
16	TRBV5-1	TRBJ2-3	CASTFTSGGAADTQYF
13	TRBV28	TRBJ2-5	CASGPGQKETQYF
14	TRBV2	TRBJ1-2	CASSSLGQGRGYTF
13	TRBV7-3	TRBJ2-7	CASSLTTGGEQYF
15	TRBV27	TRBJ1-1	CASSLLWGEKTEAFF
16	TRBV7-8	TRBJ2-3	CASSIRWDAFGDTQYF
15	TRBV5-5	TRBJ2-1	CASSLGTGKYNEQFF
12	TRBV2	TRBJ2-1	CASKGDYNEQFF
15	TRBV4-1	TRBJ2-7	CASSWGTGDSWEQYF
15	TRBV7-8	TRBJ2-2	CASSLSGSGTGELFF
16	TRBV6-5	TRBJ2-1	CASSLTGGSGYNEQFF
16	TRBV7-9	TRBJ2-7	CASSASGTSYPYEQYF
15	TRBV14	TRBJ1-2	CASSLFLQGPDGYTF
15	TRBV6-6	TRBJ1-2	CASSLQGQTHYGYTF
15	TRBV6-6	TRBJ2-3	CASSLTSGMTDTQYF
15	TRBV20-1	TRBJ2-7	CSASESYGQSYEQYF
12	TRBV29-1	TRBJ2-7	CSPYRSIYEQYF
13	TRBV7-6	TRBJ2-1	CASSRGPYNEQFF
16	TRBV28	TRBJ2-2	CASSFQASGNTGELFF
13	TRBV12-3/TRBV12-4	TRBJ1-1	CASRNSPRQEAFF
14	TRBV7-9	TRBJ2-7	CASTPPGLQYEQYF
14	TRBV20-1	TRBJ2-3	CSARWGTATDTQYF
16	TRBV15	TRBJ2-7	CATSSSPGTGSYEQYF
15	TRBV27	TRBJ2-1	CASSLFSGGVNEQFF
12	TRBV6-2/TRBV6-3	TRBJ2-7	CASSSTVYEQYF
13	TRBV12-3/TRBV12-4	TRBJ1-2	CASSLDRGLGYTF
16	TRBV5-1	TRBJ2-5	CASSPLGQRMQETQYF
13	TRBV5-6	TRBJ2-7	CASSRGVPYEQYF
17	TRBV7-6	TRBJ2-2	CASSLRSAGADTGELFF
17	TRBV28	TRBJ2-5	CASSYLRDRGLKETQYF
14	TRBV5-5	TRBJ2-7	CASSYGQGAYEQYF